The rows below give T cell receptor beta chains drawn from one sample of a study of blood T cell repertoires in COVID-19. Only in-frame clones appear in the TCRdb table, and some are missing; sequencing was by immunoSEQ multiplex PCR. The table lists about 200,000 clones, 70% to 90% of them singletons. Sequencing was performed on peripheral blood. The receptor source for this set is a man aged 35 to 55 with acute or convalescent COVID-19. Both conserved end residues are part of each CDR3. The D gene is left open where the match is weak. Clone size is stated in some rows and not others, as once, few, many or a class when expanded.

j_call d_call clone_size v_call cdr3_nt cdr3_aa
TRBJ1-6 TRBD1 - TRBV27 TGTGCCAGCAGTTTACTCCCGACAGGGGTGGTATCACCCCTCCACTTT CASSLLPTGVVSPLHF
TRBJ1-6 - - TRBV6-5 TGTGCCAGCAGTTACGGCCCGGCGGGAGAGAATTCACCCCTCCACTTT CASSYGPAGENSPLHF
TRBJ2-7 - - TRBV5-4 TGTGCCTATGCCCCTAGCGCGACAGATGAGCAGTACTTC CAYAPSATDEQYF
TRBJ2-2 - - TRBV7-3 TGTGCCAGCAGGTTTAGGGGAACCTCACCCAGCGGGGAGCTGTTTTTT CASRFRGTSPSGELFF
TRBJ1-3 - - TRBV2 TGTGCCAGCAGTGGGGGAGACGCTGGAAACACCATATATTTT CASSGGDAGNTIYF
TRBJ2-1 - few TRBV11-1 TGTGCCAGCAGCCAAGGGGGACCGAGCTCCTACAATGAGCAGTTCTTC CASSQGGPSSYNEQFF
TRBJ2-7 TRBD1 few TRBV27 TGTGCCAGCAGTGCCGACAGGGTATCGTCCTACGAGCAGTACTTC CASSADRVSSYEQYF
TRBJ1-1 - - TRBV5-6 TGTGCCAGCAGCCCGGAGGACAGCCTGAACACTGAAGCTTTCTTT CASSPEDSLNTEAFF
TRBJ2-3 - - TRBV2 TGTGCCAGCATCCCGTCCCCACTCTTTGGGCAGTATTTT CASIPSPLFGQYF
TRBJ1-5 - - TRBV2 TGTGCCAGCAATGTTCTTAATCAGCCCCAGCATTTT CASNVLNQPQHF
TRBJ1-1 - once TRBV13 TGTGCCAGCAGCTTCTCTCAGTTGACTGAAGCTTTCTTT CASSFSQLTEAFF
TRBJ1-4 - - TRBV6-6 TGTGCCAGCAAGGCAGGGCAAAGTGAAAAACTGTTTTTT CASKAGQSEKLFF
TRBJ2-2 TRBD1 - TRBV7-7 TGTGCTAGCAGCCCGGGACAGGGGGCTCGGACCGGGGAGCTGTTTTTT CASSPGQGARTGELFF
TRBJ2-1 - - TRBV5-8 TGTGCCAGCAGCTTGGATGTCGGGTTTAATGAGCAGTTCTTC CASSLDVGFNEQFF
TRBJ2-7 - - TRBV29-1 TGCAGCGTTGGGGCCCTGTCATCAAGGTACGAGCAGTACTTC CSVGALSSRYEQYF
TRBJ2-3 TRBD1 - TRBV7-9 TGTGCCAGCAGCGTCGGACAGGGGGCTTTTTATACGCAGTATTTT CASSVGQGAFYTQYF
TRBJ1-1 - once TRBV7-6 TGTGCCAGCAGCTTAGGGGCCTCCGGAACGAACACTGAAGCTTTCTTT CASSLGASGTNTEAFF
TRBJ2-3 - - TRBV10-1 TGCGCCAGCAGTGAGTCACTGGAGTCGACAGATACGCAGTATTTT CASSESLESTDTQYF
TRBJ2-7 TRBD1 - TRBV30 TGTGCCCTCAGGGGGTCCCCCCGAACCCACGAGCAGTACTTC CALRGSPRTHEQYF
TRBJ1-1 - - TRBV15 TGTGCCACCAGCAGCCAGGATGGGACTGAAGCTTTCTTT CATSSQDGTEAFF
TRBJ1-6 - - TRBV7-9 TGTGCCAGCAGCTCCGAATGGGACTCTTCGAGCTCCTATAATTCACCCCTCCACTTT CASSSEWDSSSSYNSPLHF
TRBJ1-2 TRBD1 - TRBV5-1 TGCGCCAGCAGCTTGAGAGCCGGGACAGGGCATGGCTACACCTTC CASSLRAGTGHGYTF
TRBJ1-5 TRBD1 - TRBV10-3 TGTGCCATCAGTGAGTCGACAGGGGTAAAGAATCAGCCCCAGCATTTT CAISESTGVKNQPQHF
TRBJ2-3 - - TRBV2 TGTGCCAGCAAGAGTGGGGGGGCGACAGATACGCAGTATTTT CASKSGGATDTQYF
TRBJ2-2 TRBD1 once TRBV6-5 TGTGCCAGCAGTTACCCTGGGACAGGGATAACCGGGGAGCTGTTTTTT CASSYPGTGITGELFF
TRBJ2-7 - - TRBV7-9 TGTGCCAGCAGCCTGTACCGAGCCCGGACCGGCGCGGGCGAGCAGTACTTC CASSLYRARTGAGEQYF
TRBJ2-7 TRBD2 - TRBV3-1/TRBV3-2 TGTGCCAGCAGCCAAGATCTACTAGCGGGGGTGCCAAGTGGCGAGCAGTACTTC CASSQDLLAGVPSGEQYF
TRBJ2-7 - - TRBV6-5 TGTGCCAGCAGTTACACGGCGGTCTCCTACGAGCAGTACTTC CASSYTAVSYEQYF
TRBJ2-1 - - TRBV5-1 TGCGCCAGCAGCTTTGATTTCGGGAGCTCCTACAATGAGCAGTTCTTC CASSFDFGSSYNEQFF